Listed below are T cell receptor beta chains from one sample, sequenced in a study of T cell responses to AZD1222 COVID-19 vaccine. Data came from immunoSEQ multiplex PCR; TCRdb stores just in-frame clones and leaves some out. The sample lists more than 150,000 clones, approximately 90% occurring once. The sample here was peripheral blood, taken 28 days after the second AZD1222 dose. The receptors were gathered from an adult who received the AZD1222 COVID-19 vaccine. Each CDR3 is given with its conserved first and last residue. D genes are given only for firm matches. Size is stated for part of the rows, as once, few or many counts, or as a class when the clone is expanded.

size: -; V: TRBV25-1; J: TRBJ2-7; D: -; DNA: TGTGCCAGCAGTGATGGGGGGACAGTTTCCTACGAGCAGTACTTC; CDR3: CASSDGGTVSYEQYF
size: -; V: TRBV15; J: TRBJ2-3; D: TRBD1; DNA: TGTGCCACCAGCAGAGGGGACAGGGGAGGATGGAACACAGATACGCAGTATTTT; CDR3: CATSRGDRGGWNTDTQYF
size: -; V: TRBV29-1; J: TRBJ1-1; D: -; DNA: TGCAGCGTTGAAGAGGCACCGTTGAACACTGAAGCTTTCTTT; CDR3: CSVEEAPLNTEAFF
size: -; V: TRBV24-1; J: TRBJ2-5; D: TRBD1; DNA: TGTGCCACCAGTGATGGGACAGGGGGCCGAGAGACCCAGTACTTC; CDR3: CATSDGTGGRETQYF
size: -; V: TRBV6-5; J: TRBJ2-7; D: TRBD1; DNA: TGTGCCAGCAGTTACACGACCGGGACAGGGTCCTACGAGCAGTACTTC; CDR3: CASSYTTGTGSYEQYF
size: -; V: TRBV19; J: TRBJ2-7; D: -; DNA: TGTGCCAGTAGTATTGGGGTAGGCCCCTACGAGCAGTACTTC; CDR3: CASSIGVGPYEQYF
size: -; V: TRBV6-4; J: TRBJ2-2; D: -; DNA: TGTGCCAGCAGTGAGCACGCAGACCTCTCGTCCACCGGGGAGCTGTTTTTT; CDR3: CASSEHADLSSTGELFF
size: -; V: TRBV28; J: TRBJ2-3; D: TRBD1; DNA: TGTGCCAGCAGTTCCCCGGGACAGAGCACAGATACGCAGTATTTT; CDR3: CASSSPGQSTDTQYF
size: -; V: TRBV4-3; J: TRBJ2-1; D: -; DNA: TGCGCCAGCAGCCAAGACGAGGGGGAAGATGAGCAGTTCTTC; CDR3: CASSQDEGEDEQFF
size: -; V: TRBV19; J: TRBJ1-6; D: TRBD1; DNA: TGTGCCAGTAGTACACCGGGACAGAATTCACCCCTCCACTTT; CDR3: CASSTPGQNSPLHF
size: -; V: TRBV6-2/TRBV6-3; J: TRBJ2-7; D: -; DNA: TGTGCCAGCAGTTCCCGATTGGGGCAGTACTTC; CDR3: CASSSRLGQYF
size: -; V: TRBV28; J: TRBJ2-5; D: -; DNA: TGTGCCAGCAGTTTGGGGGCCCCAGAGACCCAGTACTTC; CDR3: CASSLGAPETQYF
size: -; V: TRBV7-8; J: TRBJ2-7; D: TRBD1; DNA: TGTGCCAGCAGCTTAGGGTCAGGGGGTCCCTTCGAGCAGTACTTC; CDR3: CASSLGSGGPFEQYF
size: -; V: TRBV28; J: TRBJ1-4; D: -; DNA: TGTGCCAGCAGCACCCAGGGCGGGACTGAAAAACTGTTTTTT; CDR3: CASSTQGGTEKLFF
size: -; V: TRBV4-1; J: TRBJ2-7; D: TRBD1; DNA: TGCGCCAGCAGCCAAGAAGGGCCCGGGACAGGGCTCGACGAGCAGTACTTC; CDR3: CASSQEGPGTGLDEQYF
size: -; V: TRBV9; J: TRBJ1-4; D: -; DNA: TGTGCCAGCAGCGTAGAAAAAGGGACTAATGAAAAACTGTTTTTT; CDR3: CASSVEKGTNEKLFF
size: -; V: TRBV5-1; J: TRBJ1-2; D: -; DNA: TGCGCCAGCAGCTTTGGCAGGGACTATGGCTACACCTTC; CDR3: CASSFGRDYGYTF
size: -; V: TRBV9; J: TRBJ1-5; D: -; DNA: TGTGCCAGCAGCGTAGGGGAGGGGGGGCCCACTAATCAGCCCCAGCATTTT; CDR3: CASSVGEGGPTNQPQHF
size: -; V: TRBV29-1; J: TRBJ2-1; D: -; DNA: TGCAGCGCCAGGGGTTCGGGCAATGAGCAGTTCTTC; CDR3: CSARGSGNEQFF
size: -; V: TRBV27; J: TRBJ2-1; D: TRBD1; DNA: TGTGCCAGCAGTTTAGAGACAGGGGGCAATGAGCAGTTCTTC; CDR3: CASSLETGGNEQFF
size: -; V: TRBV5-6; J: TRBJ2-5; D: TRBD1; DNA: TGTGCCAGCAGCTTCGACAGGGAAGAGACCCAGTACTTC; CDR3: CASSFDREETQYF
size: once; V: TRBV5-4; J: TRBJ2-7; D: TRBD2; DNA: TGTGCCAGCAGCCCCGGGCGGGGGGCCTACGAGCAGTACTTC; CDR3: CASSPGRGAYEQYF
size: -; V: TRBV9; J: TRBJ2-3; D: -; DNA: TGTGCCAGCAGTCCAAGAGGGGGGGACGTTGGAGATACGCAGTATTTT; CDR3: CASSPRGGDVGDTQYF
size: few; V: TRBV7-9; J: TRBJ1-6; D: -; DNA: TGTGCCAGCAGCTCATATAATTCACCCCTCCACTTT; CDR3: CASSSYNSPLHF
size: -; V: TRBV4-2; J: TRBJ2-1; D: -; DNA: TGTGCCAGCAGCCAAGGGCCGACGGGGAATGAGCAGTTCTTC; CDR3: CASSQGPTGNEQFF
size: -; V: TRBV18; J: TRBJ1-2; D: -; DNA: TGTGCCAGCTCACCATCCTCTACACGGAGAGAGGGCTACACCTTC; CDR3: CASSPSSTRREGYTF
size: -; V: TRBV7-9; J: TRBJ2-3; D: -; DNA: TGTGCCAGCAGTTGGGCCTCAGCCACAGATACGCAGTATTTT; CDR3: CASSWASATDTQYF
size: -; V: TRBV28; J: TRBJ2-5; D: TRBD2; DNA: TGTGCCAGCAGTTTGAGACTAGCGGGAGGGGAGACCCAGTACTTC; CDR3: CASSLRLAGGETQYF
size: -; V: TRBV3-1/TRBV3-2; J: TRBJ1-5; D: -; DNA: TGTGCCAGCAGCCAAGCCGGGGGAGATCAGCCCCAGCATTTT; CDR3: CASSQAGGDQPQHF
size: -; V: TRBV29-1; J: TRBJ1-2; D: -; DNA: TGCAGCGTTCTTGTAGGGGGAGCGGGCTACACCTTC; CDR3: CSVLVGGAGYTF
size: -; V: TRBV19; J: TRBJ2-2; D: -; DNA: TGTGCCAGTAGTAGGACATTATGGACCGGGGAGCTGTTTTTT; CDR3: CASSRTLWTGELFF
size: -; V: TRBV3-1/TRBV3-2; J: TRBJ2-1; D: TRBD2; DNA: TGTGCCAGCAGCCAAGAGGCGGGAGGGGTAGGGAACAATGAGCAGTTCTTC; CDR3: CASSQEAGGVGNNEQFF
size: -; V: TRBV21-1; J: TRBJ2-3; D: -; DNA: TGTGCCAGCAGCAAAAGTAAAGACAGGGGAAGCACAGATACGCAGTATTTT; CDR3: CASSKSKDRGSTDTQYF
size: -; V: TRBV9; J: TRBJ1-4; D: -; DNA: TGTGCCAGTGGGCCCCTGGGGTCAACTAATGAAAAACTGTTTTTT; CDR3: CASGPLGSTNEKLFF
size: -; V: TRBV2; J: TRBJ2-3; D: -; DNA: TGTGCCAGCACCAGGCTAGCGCTCACAGATACGCAGTATTTT; CDR3: CASTRLALTDTQYF
size: -; V: TRBV9; J: TRBJ2-1; D: -; DNA: TGTGCCAGCAGCGAAGGCGGCTCCTACAATGAGCAGTTCTTC; CDR3: CASSEGGSYNEQFF
size: once; V: TRBV19; J: TRBJ2-7; D: TRBD1; DNA: TGTGCCAGTAGTCGGGACAGAAGCTCCTACGAGCAGTACTTC; CDR3: CASSRDRSSYEQYF
size: -; V: TRBV7-3; J: TRBJ1-1; D: -; DNA: TGTGCCAGCACCACAGGGAGGGCGAACACTGAAGCTTTCTTT; CDR3: CASTTGRANTEAFF
size: few; V: TRBV6-5; J: TRBJ1-6; D: -; DNA: TGTGCCAGCAGTTACGGGGGATTAGACTCACCCCTCCACTTT; CDR3: CASSYGGLDSPLHF
size: -; V: TRBV19; J: TRBJ2-1; D: TRBD2; DNA: TGTGCCAGTAGTACCATCGCTAGCGGGACCGACAATGAGCAGTTCTTC; CDR3: CASSTIASGTDNEQFF
size: -; V: TRBV11-3; J: TRBJ2-1; D: -; DNA: TGTGCCAGCAGCTTGGGCTATGAGGGAGAGGGGAATGAGCAGTTCTTC; CDR3: CASSLGYEGEGNEQFF
size: -; V: TRBV14; J: TRBJ2-3; D: TRBD1; DNA: TGTGCCAGCAGCCAAGATCAGGGGGCGCCCTTCAGCACAGATACGCAGTATTTT; CDR3: CASSQDQGAPFSTDTQYF
size: -; V: TRBV6-5; J: TRBJ2-5; D: TRBD1; DNA: TGTGCCAGCAGTTATCGACAGGGGCTTTTCCAAGAGACCCAGTACTTC; CDR3: CASSYRQGLFQETQYF
size: -; V: TRBV6-5; J: TRBJ1-2; D: TRBD1; DNA: TGTGCCAGCAGAGGGACAGCTTATGGCTACACCTTC; CDR3: CASRGTAYGYTF
size: -; V: TRBV7-2; J: TRBJ1-5; D: TRBD1; DNA: TGTGCCAGCAGCCCTACCGGGACAGGGGTAAGGGGCGGCAATCAGCCCCAGCATTTT; CDR3: CASSPTGTGVRGGNQPQHF
size: -; V: TRBV7-8; J: TRBJ1-5; D: -; DNA: TGTGCCAGCAGCCTTGACAGACCAAATAGCAATCAGCCCCAGCATTTT; CDR3: CASSLDRPNSNQPQHF
size: -; V: TRBV28; J: TRBJ2-1; D: -; DNA: TGTGCCAGCAGTTTATGGAGGGAGGATGAGCAGTTCTTC; CDR3: CASSLWREDEQFF
size: -; V: TRBV15; J: TRBJ2-1; D: -; DNA: TGTGCCACCAGCAGAGAAGGGGGGCCCTCCTACAATGAGCAGTTCTTC; CDR3: CATSREGGPSYNEQFF
size: -; V: TRBV19; J: TRBJ1-5; D: -; DNA: TGTGCCAGTAGTATTGGGACGGCTAGCAATCAGCCCCAGCATTTT; CDR3: CASSIGTASNQPQHF
size: -; V: TRBV7-3; J: TRBJ2-5; D: -; DNA: TGTGCCAGCAGCGAGGATGGTGAGACCCAGTACTTC; CDR3: CASSEDGETQYF
size: -; V: TRBV7-2; J: TRBJ1-2; D: -; DNA: TGTGCCAGCAGCTCGGACAGTACCTATGGCTACACCTTC; CDR3: CASSSDSTYGYTF
size: -; V: TRBV7-2; J: TRBJ1-1; D: -; DNA: TGTGCCAGCAGCTTAGGGTTCAAACAAGCTTTCTTT; CDR3: CASSLGFKQAFF
size: -; V: TRBV2; J: TRBJ2-7; D: TRBD1; DNA: TGTGCCAGCAGTGTGACAGGGGGCGACTACGAGCAGTACTTC; CDR3: CASSVTGGDYEQYF